The next 4 T cell receptor beta chains were all read from a single sample in a study of blood T cell repertoires in COVID-19. Data came from immunoSEQ multiplex PCR; TCRdb stores just in-frame clones and leaves some out. This table holds about 74,000 clones, about 88% found once. The sample consisted of peripheral blood. The receptors were gathered from a human donor in a cohort sampled during active COVID-19.

The V gene is TRBV9, the J gene TRBJ2-1, with no clear D. Germline CDR1 SGDLS, CDR2 YYNGEE. The CDR3 spans 14 residues. V lost 3 bases to trimming and J lost 0 bases, with 7 bases between them. CDR3 protein: CASSATDSYNEQFF. CDR3 sequence (DNA): TGTGCCAGCAGCGCTACAGACTCCTACAATGAGCAGTTCTTC.

This clone has only a few counts. V and J are TRBV3-1 (or the pseudogene TRBV3-2) and TRBJ1-6; weak D call: TRBD1 (6 bases). This CDR3 spans 15 amino acids. V dropped 3 bases and J dropped 6 bases, with 12 bases sitting between them. CDR1 and CDR2 from the germline V gene are LGHDT and YNNKEL (reference sequence). The CDR3 coding sequence is TGTGCCAGCAGCCATGGAACAGGGACTAATTCACCCCTCCACTTT. Translated: CASSHGTGTNSPLHF.

This clone appeared a few times. The rearrangement uses TRBV9 and TRBJ2-1; D may be TRBD2 (6 bases). The CDR3 contains 15 residues. Germline CDR1 is SGDLS and CDR2 is YYNGEE. V was pared by 0 bases and J by 3 bases, with 10 bases between. For the CDR3, the DNA is TGTGCCAGCAGCGTAGTCGGGAGTCACTACAATGAGCAGTTCTTC. Translated, it gives CASSVVGSHYNEQFF.

V and J are TRBV4-2 and TRBJ2-1; unclear D gene. Deletions cut 0 bases from V and 0 bases from J, with 6 bases between. CDR1 and CDR2 from the germline V gene are LGHNA and YNFKEQ. The CDR3 has 15 amino acids. The CDR3 is CASSQDRSSYNEQFF. The CDR3 region has the DNA TGTGCCAGCAGCCAAGACCGGAGCTCCTACAATGAGCAGTTCTTC.